The 8 T cell receptor beta chains presented below share a single source sample, sequenced in a study of metastatic and nonmetastatic thyroid tumors. Thyroid surgery was performed in patients who had received no treatment beforehand. TCRdb reanalyzed the PCR reads via MiXCR. Of about 11,000 clones listed, around 40% were seen once; the top ten hold about 16%. Specimen: tumor tissue. Receptors originate from a female donor with papillary thyroid cancer or a benign thyroid nodule (not recorded which). Some clones in this sample may be carry-over from other donors' samples.

This chain uses TRBV11-3 with TRBJ2-1; D is possibly TRBD1 (6 bases). Germline-derived CDR1 and CDR2 are SGHNT and YENEEA. V lost 6 bases to trimming and J lost 4 bases, with 10 bases between them. This CDR3 contains 13 residues. This CDR3 reads CASSYGQYNEQFF. CDR3 nucleotide sequence: TGTGCCAGCAGTTACGGACAGTACAATGAGCAGTTCTTC. The full variable domain, rest sourced from reference TRBV11-3 and TRBJ2-1, is EAGVVQSPRYKIIEKKQPVAFWCNPISGHNTLYWYLQNLGQGPELLIRYENEEAVDDSQLPKDRFSAERLKGVDSTLKIQPAELGDSAVYLCASSYGQYNEQFFGPGTRLTVL.

This chain connects TRBV11-2 to TRBJ2-3; 12 nucleotides match TRBD2. The CDR3 has 16 residues. V lost 1 base and J lost 6; bases outside the gene matches: 5. The V gene's germline CDR1 is SGHAT and CDR2 FQNNGV. In DNA, the CDR3 is TGTGCCAGCAGCTTAGGGGGGACTAGCGGGCGGGATACGCAGTATTTT. Translating gives CASSLGGTSGRDTQYF.

This clone occurred a few times. The chain uses TRBV12-3 or TRBV12-4 and TRBJ2-2; no firm D call. The ends were cut back, 2 bases at V and 7 bases at J, with 5 bases in the middle. This CDR3 is built from 12 residues. The CDR3 here is CASSLIYGELFF. The CDR3 DNA follows: TGTGCCAGCAGTTTAATCTACGGGGAGCTGTTTTTT.

V is TRBV12-3 or TRBV12-4 and J is TRBJ2-1; D uncertain. This CDR3 is built from 11 residues. V was clipped by 3 bases and J by 8 bases, with 5 bases between them. This CDR3 is CASSLTYEQFF. CDR3 nucleotides: TGTGCCAGCAGTTTGACGTATGAGCAGTTCTTC.

This clone was counted at least ten times. The rearrangement uses TRBV30 and TRBJ1-5, with a possible D match to TRBD1 (5 bases). The CDR3 sequence is 12 residues long. The ends were cut back, 8 bases at V and 7 bases at J, with 15 bases in the middle. In germline, CDR1 is GTSNPN, CDR2 SVGIG (reference sequence). The CDR3 reads CALRQGAQPQHF. The CDR3 DNA reads TGTGCCCTCCGGCAGGGTGCCCAGCCCCAGCATTTT.

The V call is TRBV5-1, the J call TRBJ1-2, with TRBD1 identical over 7 bases. V lost 3 bases to trimming and J lost 3 bases; unmatched junction nucleotides: 5. Per germline, CDR1 SGHRS and CDR2 YFSETQ. This CDR3 has 14 amino acids. The CDR3: CASSYQGDDYGYTF. CDR3 sequence (DNA): TGCGCCAGCAGCTATCAGGGGGACGACTATGGCTACACCTTC.

The chain links TRBV7-2 to TRBJ2-3, with no clear D. Germline lookup yields CDR1 SGHTA and CDR2 FQGNSA. Trimming removed 3 bases from V and 2 bases from J, with 6 bases in between. There are 13 residues in the CDR3. The CDR3 DNA reads as TGTGCCAGCAGCTTCGGCCTCACAGATACGCAGTATTTT. This sequence encodes CASSFGLTDTQYF.

The gene calls are TRBV6-1 and TRBJ1-1; 12 bases align to TRBD1. Germline V gene data show CDR1 as MNHNS and CDR2 as SASEGT. The ends lost 4 bases at V and 7 bases at J; junction bases unmatched: 10. The CDR3 has 16 amino acids. Here the CDR3 reads CASSGLWGQGAVEAFF. As DNA, the CDR3 is TGTGCCAGCAGTGGCCTATGGGGACAGGGGGCAGTTGAAGCTTTCTTT.